The 30 T cell receptor beta chains below come from one sample, sequenced in a study of molecular identifiers for immune sequencing clone quantification. TCRdb called the PCR reads again in MiXCR, with one record for every CDR3 protein. The sample consists of hundreds of thousands of distinct CDR3 sequences, about a quarter of them appearing once. Sequencing was performed on naive CD8+ T cells from blood, with Jurkat cell RNA spiked in. Subset: FACS-sorted CD8+CD4-CCR7+CD45RA+ naive T cells. Source of these receptors: a human donor in good health. Some libraries in this study had Jurkat cell RNA spiked in.

Many counts were recorded for this clonotype. The chain recombines TRBV13 with TRBJ2-4, with 7 bases aligning to TRBD1. The trim removed 3 bases at V and 1 base at J, leaving 9 bases unmatched. The CDR3 sequence is 17 residues long. The germline gives CDR1 PRHDT, CDR2 FYEKMQ (reference sequence). The CDR3 bases are TGTGCCAGCAGCTTTAACAGGGGTTCGGGCGCCAAAAACATTCAGTACTTC. It is translated as CASSFNRGSGAKNIQYF.

This clonotype was found a few times. The J gene is TRBJ2-3, the V gene TRBV27; weak D call: TRBD1 (5 bases). The CDR3 extends over 14 amino acids. Trimming removed 6 bases from V and 2 bases from J, with 12 bases in between. Looked up from germline, CDR1 is MNHEY and CDR2 is SMNVEV (reference sequence). The CDR3 here is CASSLTDTTDTQYF. CDR3 in DNA: TGTGCCAGCAGCTTGACAGATACCACAGATACGCAGTATTTT.

In the case of this clonotype: A much larger clone differs by one base, so this may be a read error. The rearrangement joins TRBV14 to TRBJ2-7; 9 bases are a match to TRBD1. The germline V gene has CDR1 SGHDN and CDR2 FVKESK. The CDR3 contains 16 residues. With V trimmed by 4 bases and J by 7 bases, 14 bases remained unmatched. CDR3 sequence: CASSPGHRTGAFEQYF. CDR3 coding DNA: TGTGCCAGCAGCCCAGGGCACCGGACAGGGGCCTTTGAGCAGTACTTC.

This clonotype was recorded many times. The rearrangement links TRBV5-1 to TRBJ2-2; D is undetermined. The CDR3 totals 11 residues. Germline V lookup: CDR1 SGHRS, CDR2 YFSETQ. With 7 bases removed from V and 5 bases from J, the gap between germline ends came to 6 bases. CDR3 coding DNA: TGCGCCAGCGCCGCGACCGGGGAGCTGTTTTTT. Its protein is CASAATGELFF.

Note on this clonotype: It may be a read error: a sequence one base away is much more abundant. The chain is built from TRBV6-5 and TRBJ2-7; a weak D match, TRBD2 (6 bases). The CDR3 is made up of 13 amino acids. Germline CDR1 and CDR2: MNHEY and SVGAGI. CDR3: CASSYTVEGEQNF. Written as DNA, the CDR3 is TGTGCCAGCAGCTATACGGTGGAGGGAGAGCAGAACTTC.

The V and J genes are TRBV27 and TRBJ2-2; 7 bases align to TRBD1. Germline V gene lookup returns CDR1 MNHEY and CDR2 SMNVEV (reference sequence). This CDR3 is 14 amino acids long. The trim removed 3 bases at V and 6 bases at J, leaving 4 bases unmatched. CDR3 bases: TGTGCCAGCAGTTTCGGGACAGATGCCGGGGAGCTGTTTTTT. It yields the protein CASSFGTDAGELFF.

Regarding this clonotype: With a much larger clone just one base away, this may be a read error. This chain connects TRBV7-9 to TRBJ2-3; 10 bases agree with TRBD2. The CDR3 contains 17 residues. The germline V gene encodes CDR1 SEHNR and CDR2 FQNEAQ (reference sequence). With 4 bases clipped from V and 6 bases from J, the junction kept 13 bases outside the gene matches. CDR3 region: CASSSFTSSGGADTQYF. The CDR3 nucleotides read TGTGCCAGCAGCTCATTTACGTCGAGCGGGGGGGCCGATACGCAGTATTTT.

Comments on this clonotype: A much larger clone lies one base from this, so it may be a read error. This rearrangement joins TRBV5-1 to TRBJ2-5; D may be TRBD1 (6 bases). V gave up 3 bases and J gave up 2 bases, with 11 bases separating them. CDR1 SGHRS and CDR2 YFSETQ come from the germline V gene. The CDR3 consists of 14 residues. CDR3: CASSSDRKQETQYF. The CDR3 coding sequence is TGCGCCAGCAGCTCCGACAGGAAACAAGAGACCCAGTACTTC.

This clonotype was found many times. The V gene is TRBV6-5, the J gene TRBJ1-2; 7 bases fit TRBD1. With V trimmed by 0 bases and J by 1 base, 5 bases remained unmatched. The CDR3 has 16 amino acids. CDR1 MNHEY and CDR2 SVGAGI come from the germline V gene. Written as DNA, the CDR3 is TGTGCCAGCAGTTACTCAACGGGACAGAATAACTATGGCTACACCTTC. Protein product: CASSYSTGQNNYGYTF.

About this clonotype itself: A much more abundant neighbour one base away suggests this may be a read error. This sequence joins TRBV7-2 and TRBJ2-1; 8 bases are shared with TRBD2. Germline CDR1 and CDR2: SGHTA and FQGNSA. The ends lost 7 bases at V and 7 bases at J; junction bases unmatched: 12. The CDR3 covers 15 residues. CDR3 in DNA: TGTGCCAGCACCCAATGGGACGGGGGGGTTAATGAGCAGTTCTTC. It translates to CASTQWDGGVNEQFF.

This clonotype was detected ten times or more. The rearrangement links TRBV4-1 to TRBJ2-7, with 7 bases fitting TRBD2. CDR3 length: 14 residues. With 1 base clipped from V and 3 bases from J, the junction kept 3 bases outside the gene matches. CDR1 is MGHRA and CDR2 is YSYEKL in the germline V gene. CDR3 bases: TGCGCCAGCAGCCAAGGACTAGCTCTCTACGAGCAGTACTTC. Residues: CASSQGLALYEQYF.

This clonotype was seen once. A much larger clonotype is one base distant, so this may be a read error. CDR3 nucleotides: TGCAGCGTTACGACAGGTTATAGCACTGAAGCTTTCTTT. It is translated as CSVTTGYSTEAFF. This rearrangement joins TRBV29-1 to TRBJ1-1; perhaps TRBD1 as D (6 bases). The V gene's germline CDR1 is SQVTM and CDR2 ANQGSEA. Deletions cut 5 bases from V and 4 bases from J, with 14 bases between. The CDR3 consists of 13 residues.

About this clonotype itself: With a much larger clone just one base away, this may be a read error. The rearrangement uses TRBV29-1 and TRBJ2-7; the D gene could be TRBD1 or TRBD2 (6 bases each). V gave up 4 bases and J gave up 6 bases, with 13 bases separating them. Germline CDR1 SQVTM, CDR2 ANQGSEA. This CDR3 contains 12 residues. CDR3 in amino acids: CSVARPGAEQYF. The CDR3 DNA follows: TGCAGCGTTGCTAGGCCGGGGGCCGAGCAGTACTTC.

Of note for this clonotype: A read error may explain this, as a much larger clone is one base away. This CDR3 reads CASSQEWGACEQYF. For the CDR3, the DNA is TGCGCCAGCAGCCAAGAATGGGGGGCGTGTGAGCAGTACTTC. The V and J genes are TRBV4-1 and TRBJ2-7; possibly TRBD1 or TRBD2 for D (6 bases each). The CDR3 spans 14 residues. Germline V gene data show CDR1 as MGHRA and CDR2 as YSYEKL. The V end lost 0 bases, the J end lost 7 bases, and 13 bases lay between the germline ends.

The V call is TRBV12-3 or TRBV12-4, the J call TRBJ2-7, with D perhaps TRBD1 (6 bases). CDR3 length: 13 amino acids. The V gene lost 6 bases and the J gene lost 5 bases, with 14 bases spanning the gap. CDR3 nucleotides: TGTGCCAGCAGCCAGGGACATGTACACGAGCAGTACTTC. It encodes CASSQGHVHEQYF.

The genes are TRBV3-1 and TRBJ2-5; 7 bases line up with TRBD2. This CDR3 has 14 amino acids. CDR1 and CDR2 from the germline V gene are LGHDT and YNNKEL (reference sequence). Trimming cost V 4 bases and J 0 bases; bases outside gene matches: 2. The CDR3 bases are TGTGCCAGCAGCCCAAGCGGGAACCAAGAGACCCAGTACTTC. Its protein product is CASSPSGNQETQYF.

Many counts were recorded for this clonotype. The chain carries TRBV7-9 and TRBJ2-5; possible D gene TRBD2, 5 bases. Germline V gene lookup returns CDR1 SEHNR and CDR2 FQNEAQ (reference sequence). The CDR3 totals 15 residues. The V end lost 5 bases, the J end lost 1 base, and 14 bases lay between the germline ends. Here the CDR3 DNA reads TGTGCCAGCAGCCCAACTAGGGCCCCCCAAGAGACCCAGTACTTC. This translates into CASSPTRAPQETQYF.

This clonotype has only a few counts. V gene TRBV6-2 or TRBV6-3 combines with J gene TRBJ2-3, with TRBD2 matching over 8 bases. The V gene's germline CDR1 is MNHEY and CDR2 SVGEGT. The CDR3 loop spans 16 amino acids. V shed 8 bases and J 2 bases; nucleotides not matched to a gene: 12. The CDR3 sequence: CASGRVLAGYTDTQYF. The DNA of the CDR3 is TGTGCCAGCGGACGAGTGTTAGCGGGATACACAGATACGCAGTATTTT.

Regarding this clonotype: A read error may be the cause here, since a much bigger clone is one base away. The rearrangement links TRBV6-2 or TRBV6-3 to TRBJ1-1; no definite D call. The CDR3 consists of 16 residues. Germline values: CDR1 MNHEY, CDR2 SVGEGT. Written as DNA, the CDR3 is TGTGCCACCAGTTACTCTTTCACAGAGTTTTTTACTGAAGCTTTCTTT. Its translation is CATSYSFTEFFTEAFF.

V usage is TRBV27 and J usage is TRBJ2-1; 10 bases line up with TRBD1. V dropped 5 bases and J dropped 8; count of bases not matched to a gene: 6. CDR1 MNHEY and CDR2 SMNVEV come from the germline V gene (reference sequence). This CDR3 region has 14 residues. The DNA for the CDR3 is TGTGCCAGCAGTAAATCGACAGGGGGCCATGAGCAGTTCTTC. Protein sequence: CASSKSTGGHEQFF.

J is TRBJ1-5 and V is TRBV23-1; unclear D gene. TRBV23-1 is identified as an open reading frame with a role that is uncertain. V dropped 3 bases and J dropped 5 bases, with 17 bases sitting between them. This CDR3 has 16 amino acids. Here the CDR3 DNA reads TGCGCCAGCAGTCAGGGCCCCCGGGGTTTTGATCAGCCCCAGCATTTT. This translates into CASSQGPRGFDQPQHF.

As regards this clonotype: One end of the junction varies from germline; a read error may be responsible. The rearrangement joins TRBV12-3 or TRBV12-4 to TRBJ2-2; no clear D. CDR3 size: 14 residues. The CDR3 spells CASSFIQNTGQLFF. The DNA for the CDR3 is TGTGCCAGCAGTTTTATCCAAAACACCGGGCAGCTGTTTTTT.

The CDR3 loop is CAISESIGPNTEAFF. As DNA, the CDR3 is TGTGCCATCAGTGAGTCGATAGGGCCGAACACTGAAGCTTTCTTT. The chain joins TRBV10-3 to TRBJ1-1; D gene uncertain. The length of the CDR3 is 15 residues. Deletions cut 0 bases from V and 1 base from J, with 9 bases between. CDR1 and CDR2 from the germline V gene are ENHRY and SYGVKD.

This rearrangement joins TRBV4-3 to TRBJ1-1, with D maybe TRBD1 (5 bases). CDR1 and CDR2 (germline): LGHNA, YSLEER. The V and J ends lost 0 bases and 0 bases respectively, with 14 bases between them. This CDR3 contains 17 residues. CDR3 in amino acids: CASSQETHRTLNTEAFF. The DNA of the CDR3 is TGCGCCAGCAGCCAAGAGACCCACAGGACGCTGAACACTGAAGCTTTCTTT.

This clonotype showed up many times. CDR3 residues: CASSLAGQGIQPQHF. The DNA of the CDR3 is TGTGCCAGCAGCTTAGCGGGACAGGGGATCCAGCCCCAGCATTTT. The V call is TRBV7-9, the J call TRBJ1-5; the match to TRBD1 covers 10 bases. CDR1 and CDR2 (germline): SEHNR, FQNEAQ (reference sequence). This CDR3 has 15 residues. V shed 0 bases and J 7 bases; nucleotides not matched to a gene: 3. The variable domain in full, completed from reference TRBV7-9 and TRBJ1-5, reads DTGVSQNPRHKITKRGQNVTFRCDPISEHNRLYWYRQTLGQGPEFLTYFQNEAQLEKSRLLSDRFSAERPKGSFSTLEIQRTEQGDSAMYLCASSLAGQGIQPQHFGDGTRLSIL.

This clonotype was found many times. The V and J genes are TRBV28 and TRBJ2-3; TRBD2 agrees at 7 bases. CDR1 MDHEN and CDR2 SYDVKM come from the germline V gene. The CDR3 totals 19 residues. The J segment lost 5 bases and the V segment lost 6 bases, leaving 23 bases of the junction unmatched. The CDR3 protein is CASRFNPLAALEELDTQYF. The CDR3 DNA follows: TGTGCCAGCAGATTTAACCCGCTAGCGGCCCTTGAAGAGTTAGATACGCAGTATTTT.

This clonotype was detected only a few times. The chain employs TRBV19 and TRBJ2-7; D gene unclear. CDR3 length: 14 amino acids. The germline gives CDR1 LNHDA, CDR2 SQIVND (reference sequence). Trimming took off 1 base at V and 2 bases at J, with 9 bases between the two ends. The CDR3 region has the DNA TGTGCCAGTAGTATAGTGAACACCGCCTACGAGCAGTACTTC. This encodes CASSIVNTAYEQYF.

This CDR3 is CASSPTGPGGEQYF. The CDR3 nucleotides are TGTGCCAGCAGTCCAACAGGACCAGGTGGAGAGCAGTACTTC. The chain employs TRBV12-3 or TRBV12-4 and TRBJ2-7; possibly TRBD1 for D (5 bases). This CDR3 has 14 amino acids. V lost 5 bases and J lost 7, with 18 bases in between.

As concerns this clonotype: Since a much larger clone is just one base distant, this may be a read error. The chain recombines TRBV19 with TRBJ2-3, with 9 nucleotides matching TRBD1. Germline V gives CDR1 LNHDA, CDR2 SQIVND (reference sequence). The ends lost 11 bases at V and 4 bases at J; junction bases unmatched: 19. The CDR3 runs to 17 residues. The CDR3 DNA is TGTGCCTGTACCCCAAGCCGACAGGGGGGGTTCGCAGATACGCAGTATTTT. Translating gives CACTPSRQGGFADTQYF.

Concerning this clonotype itself: This may stem from a read error, because a much larger clone lies one nucleotide away. The chain joins TRBV12-3 or TRBV12-4 to TRBJ2-2, with D maybe TRBD2 (5 bases). V shed 3 bases and J shed 5 bases, with 13 bases lying between them. CDR3 size: 15 residues. CDR3 in DNA: TGTGCCAGCAGTTTCGGTCTCCGAGGGACCGGGGAGCTGTTTTTT. Amino acid sequence: CASSFGLRGTGELFF.